The next 24 T cell receptor beta chains were all read from a single sample in a study of technical replicates of blood from a few donors. Libraries were prepared by immunoSEQ multiplex PCR; TCRdb keeps only in-frame clonotypes and omits some of them. The table lists approximately 82,000 clones, 90% to 95% of them singletons. The sequencing input was T cells isolated from PBMCs. These receptors came from a human donor in good health.

This chain joins TRBV9 and TRBJ1-2; 7 nucleotides align to TRBD1. V lost 2 bases to trimming and J lost 8 bases; unmatched junction nucleotides: 3. This CDR3 spans 12 amino acids. Per the germline V gene, CDR1 is SGDLS and CDR2 is YYNGEE. Here the CDR3 DNA reads TGTGCCAGCAGCGTTGCAGGGGGAGGCTACACCTTC. Protein product: CASSVAGGGYTF.

The chain joins TRBV7-3 to TRBJ2-2, with TRBD1 as a possible D gene (6 bases). Germline lookup yields CDR1 SGHTA and CDR2 FQGTGA. There are 17 residues in the CDR3. Trimming removed 5 bases at V and 6 bases at J, with 22 bases between. The CDR3 here is CASSLRTASAGAGELFF. The CDR3 DNA sequence: TGTGCCAGCAGCCTCCGGACAGCCTCCGCGGGTGCCGGGGAGCTGTTTTTT.

This chain links TRBV5-1 with TRBJ2-1; 7 bases map to TRBD1. Germline V gene data show CDR1 as SGHRS and CDR2 as YFSETQ. This CDR3 has 15 residues. V lost 0 bases, J lost 9 bases, and 9 bases stayed unmatched. The CDR3 here is CASSLGGTAIVEQFF. The CDR3 coding sequence is TGCGCCAGCAGCTTGGGTGGGACAGCGATAGTTGAGCAGTTCTTC.

The chain links TRBV27 to TRBJ1-5, with D perhaps matching TRBD1 (5 bases). Germline lookup yields CDR1 MNHEY and CDR2 SMNVEV (reference sequence). V was shortened by 3 bases and J by 6 bases, with 15 bases between the two germline ends. This CDR3 has 15 amino acids. CDR3 DNA sequence: TGTGCCAGCAGTTTGAATAGGGGCCGATTTCAGCCCCAGCATTTT. Amino acid sequence: CASSLNRGRFQPQHF.

This chain uses TRBV25-1 with TRBJ2-1, with 7 bases fitting TRBD1. The CDR3 loop spans 11 amino acids. J lost 12 bases, V lost 6 bases, and 5 bases had no gene match. Germline CDR1 MGHDK, CDR2 SYGVNS. CDR3 residues: CASRRGLAQFF. CDR3 nucleotide sequence: TGTGCCAGCAGGAGGGGGCTAGCGCAGTTCTTC.

The gene calls are TRBV14 and TRBJ2-5, with 11 bases lining up with TRBD2. The CDR3 consists of 16 residues. The V gene's germline CDR1 is SGHDN and CDR2 FVKESK. The trim removed 4 bases at V and 0 bases at J, leaving 4 bases unmatched. CDR3 in DNA: TGTGCCAGCAGCCCCCCTAGCGGGAGGTACCAAGAGACCCAGTACTTC. It yields the protein CASSPPSGRYQETQYF.

The rearrangement uses TRBV28 and TRBJ2-4; possibly TRBD1 for D (5 bases). The V gene's germline CDR1 is MDHEN and CDR2 SYDVKM. V dropped 7 bases and J dropped 9 bases, with 25 bases sitting between them. This CDR3 comprises 16 residues. CDR3 residues: CASTTVWQGVGSIQYF. CDR3 bases: TGTGCCAGCACCACTGTGTGGCAGGGCGTAGGAAGCATTCAGTACTTC.

The CDR3, as DNA: TGTGCCAGCAGCCAAGAATCCGGGGGAGGAGAAAAACTGTTTTTT. It codes for CASSQESGGGEKLFF. The chain recombines TRBV14 with TRBJ1-4, with D possibly matching TRBD1 (5 bases). CDR3 length: 15 residues. V was pared by 0 bases and J by 8 bases, with 13 bases between. CDR1 is SGHDN and CDR2 is FVKESK in the germline V gene.

The rearrangement joins TRBV6-1 to TRBJ2-7; D uncertain. Germline V lookup: CDR1 MNHNS, CDR2 SASEGT. V lost 3 bases, J lost 5 bases, and 8 bases lay in between. This CDR3 has 12 amino acids. The CDR3 sequence is CASSDFRDEQYF. The DNA of the CDR3 is TGTGCCAGCAGTGATTTTAGAGACGAGCAGTACTTC.

The V and J genes are TRBV7-3 and TRBJ2-5, with no clear D. This CDR3 region has 13 residues. Trimming took off 2 bases at V and 1 base at J, with 5 bases between the two ends. Germline CDR1 is SGHTA and CDR2 is FQGTGA. This chain's CDR3 is CASSLYSQETQYF. The CDR3 nucleotides are TGTGCCAGCAGCTTATACAGCCAAGAGACCCAGTACTTC.

This clone was seen just once. V and J are TRBV28 and TRBJ2-2; D may be TRBD1 (5 bases). Germline V lookup: CDR1 MDHEN, CDR2 SYDVKM. Deletions cut 6 bases from V and 4 bases from J, with 12 bases between. This CDR3 contains 14 residues. The CDR3 region is CASRDLDSTGELFF. As DNA, the CDR3 is TGTGCCAGCAGAGACCTTGACAGCACCGGGGAGCTGTTTTTT.

The chain has TRBV29-1 and TRBJ2-1, with TRBD2 matching over 10 bases. In germline, CDR1 is SQVTM, CDR2 ANQGSEA. The CDR3 runs 15 residues. V shed 6 bases, J shed 2 bases, and the junction held 7 bases outside the gene matches. Here the CDR3 DNA reads TGCAGCGTCCCCCTAGCGGGAGTACCCTACAATGAGCAGTTCTTC. Translating it yields CSVPLAGVPYNEQFF.

The J gene is TRBJ2-1, the V gene TRBV12-5, with 8 nucleotides matching TRBD2. Germline V gives CDR1 LGHNT, CDR2 FRNRAP. V lost 7 bases, J lost 8 bases, and 13 bases stayed unmatched. CDR3 length: 15 residues. The CDR3 coding sequence is TGTGCTAGTGAAGGCGCAGCGGGGGTTCACCATGAGCAGTTCTTC. This encodes CASEGAAGVHHEQFF.

The gene calls are TRBV10-2 and TRBJ1-2; no definite D call. The V gene's germline CDR1 is WSHSY and CDR2 SAAADI. There are 14 residues in the CDR3. Trimming took 3 bases from V and 1 from J, leaving 9 bases between them. CDR3 in amino acids: CASSDRGLNYGYTF. CDR3 coding DNA: TGCGCCAGCAGTGACCGAGGACTTAACTATGGCTACACCTTC.

This clone was counted a single time. V gene TRBV4-2 combines with J gene TRBJ2-2; the match to TRBD1 covers 7 bases. The CDR3 totals 17 residues. Germline V gives CDR1 LGHNA, CDR2 YNFKEQ. V lost 4 bases, J lost 5 bases, and 13 bases stayed unmatched. The CDR3 DNA reads as TGTGCCAGCAGCCCAGTCCGAGGGGGCATTTATACCGGGGAGCTGTTTTTT. This encodes CASSPVRGGIYTGELFF.

The CDR3 here is CASSLLGTGEEKLFF. As DNA, the CDR3 is TGTGCCAGCAGCTTGTTGGGGACAGGGGAAGAAAAACTGTTTTTT. V usage is TRBV5-4 and J usage is TRBJ1-4, with 10 bases identical to TRBD1. This CDR3 has 15 amino acids. V was pared by 1 base and J by 8 bases, with 5 bases of the junction left unmatched. Germline V gives CDR1 SGHNT, CDR2 YYREEE (reference sequence).

This chain links TRBV5-1 with TRBJ2-3; D might be TRBD1 (5 bases). The CDR3 has 16 amino acids. Germline V gene data show CDR1 as SGHRS and CDR2 as YFSETQ. Trimming took off 1 base at V and 3 bases at J, with 15 bases between the two ends. This CDR3 is CASSLSDMQGTDTQYF. The DNA of the CDR3 is TGCGCCAGCAGCTTGTCAGATATGCAGGGTACAGATACGCAGTATTTT.

The V gene is TRBV5-8, the J gene TRBJ2-3; 10 nucleotides agree with TRBD2. CDR1 and CDR2 from the germline V gene are SGHTS and YDEGEE. The CDR3 sequence is 17 residues long. Trimming cost V 3 bases and J 2 bases; bases outside gene matches: 9. The DNA of the CDR3 is TGTGCCAGCAGCTCAGAAGCGGGGGGGCCTCTCACAGATACGCAGTATTTT. Protein: CASSSEAGGPLTDTQYF.

CDR3 in DNA: TGTGCCAGCAGCTTTTTGATCGGGGTCGAGCAGTACTTC. Protein product: CASSFLIGVEQYF. The rearrangement joins TRBV7-9 to TRBJ2-7; possibly TRBD2 for D (5 bases). The V end was cut by 3 bases, the J end by 6 bases, with 12 bases between. Germline CDR1 and CDR2: SEHNR and FQNEAQ (reference sequence). The CDR3 consists of 13 residues.

The chain uses TRBV5-1 and TRBJ2-3, with D hard to call. The CDR3 is 13 residues long. From germline, CDR1 is SGHRS and CDR2 YFSETQ. Trimming pared 4 bases from V and 0 bases from J, leaving 6 bases between. This CDR3 reads CASSPQSTDTQYF. Written as DNA, the CDR3 is TGCGCCAGCAGCCCACAAAGCACAGATACGCAGTATTTT. Together with reference TRBV5-1 and TRBJ2-3, the CDR3 gives the full variable domain: KAGVTQTPRYLIKTRGQQVTLSCSPISGHRSVSWYQQTPGQGLQFLFEYFSETQRNKGNFPGRFSGRQFSNSRSEMNVSTLELGDSALYLCASSPQSTDTQYFGPGTRLTVL.

V is TRBV7-2 and J is TRBJ2-2, with 8 bases lining up with TRBD2. CDR1 SGHTA and CDR2 FQGNSA come from the germline V gene. Trimming took 8 bases from V and 3 from J; bases not matched to a gene: 5. CDR3 size: 14 residues. The CDR3 DNA sequence: TGTGCCAGCGCAGCGGGGGCCTACACCGGGGAGCTGTTTTTT. Its translation: CASAAGAYTGELFF.

The chain couples TRBV6-5 to TRBJ2-2; D may be TRBD2 (6 bases). Germline V lookup: CDR1 MNHEY, CDR2 SVGAGI. Deletions cut 6 bases from V and 3 bases from J, with 14 bases between. The CDR3 is 15 residues long. Written as DNA, the CDR3 is TGTGCCAGCAGGGGCGGGATTGATTACACCGGGGAGCTGTTTTTT. This gives the protein CASRGGIDYTGELFF.

The chain links TRBV10-2 to TRBJ1-1; D is ambiguous. In germline, CDR1 is WSHSY, CDR2 SAAADI. The CDR3 extends over 11 amino acids. V dropped 2 bases and J dropped 8 bases, with 6 bases sitting between them. The CDR3 is CASSEIREAFF. The CDR3 DNA sequence: TGCGCCAGCAGTGAGATCAGGGAAGCTTTCTTT.

The chain links TRBV11-2 to TRBJ2-1; a possible D gene is TRBD1 (6 bases). The CDR3 is 15 residues long. The V and J ends lost 7 bases and 0 bases respectively, with 13 bases between them. The germline gives CDR1 SGHAT, CDR2 FQNNGV. CDR3 region: CASTATGSSYNEQFF. In nucleotides, the CDR3 is TGTGCCAGCACCGCAACAGGGAGCTCCTACAATGAGCAGTTCTTC.